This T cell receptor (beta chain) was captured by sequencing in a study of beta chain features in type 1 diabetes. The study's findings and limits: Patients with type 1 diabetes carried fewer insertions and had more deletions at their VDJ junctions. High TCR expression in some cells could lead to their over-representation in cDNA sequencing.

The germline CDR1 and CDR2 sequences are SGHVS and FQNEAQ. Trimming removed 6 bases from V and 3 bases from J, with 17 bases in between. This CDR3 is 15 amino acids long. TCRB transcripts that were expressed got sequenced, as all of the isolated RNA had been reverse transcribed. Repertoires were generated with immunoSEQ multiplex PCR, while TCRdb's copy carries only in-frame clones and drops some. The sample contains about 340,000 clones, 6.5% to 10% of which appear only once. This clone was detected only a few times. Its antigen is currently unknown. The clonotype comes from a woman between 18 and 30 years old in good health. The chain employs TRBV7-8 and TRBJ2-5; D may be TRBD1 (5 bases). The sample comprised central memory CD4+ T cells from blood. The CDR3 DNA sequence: TGTGCCAGCAGAAAGCCAGGGCGAATGGAAGAGACCCAGTACTTC. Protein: CASRKPGRMEETQYF.